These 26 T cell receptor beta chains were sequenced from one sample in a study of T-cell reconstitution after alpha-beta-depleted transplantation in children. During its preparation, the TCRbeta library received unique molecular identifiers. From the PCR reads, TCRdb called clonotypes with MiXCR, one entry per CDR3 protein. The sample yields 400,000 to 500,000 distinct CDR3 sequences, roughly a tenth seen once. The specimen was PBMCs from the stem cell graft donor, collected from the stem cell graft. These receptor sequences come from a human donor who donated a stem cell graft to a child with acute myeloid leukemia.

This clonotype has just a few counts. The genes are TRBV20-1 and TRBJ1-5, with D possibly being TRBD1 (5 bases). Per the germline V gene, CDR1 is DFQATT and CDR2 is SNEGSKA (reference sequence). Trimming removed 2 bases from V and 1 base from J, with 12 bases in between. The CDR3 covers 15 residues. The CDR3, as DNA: TGCAGTGCTAGAAAAGCGGGGGTAAGCAATCAGCCCCAGCATTTT. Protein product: CSARKAGVSNQPQHF.

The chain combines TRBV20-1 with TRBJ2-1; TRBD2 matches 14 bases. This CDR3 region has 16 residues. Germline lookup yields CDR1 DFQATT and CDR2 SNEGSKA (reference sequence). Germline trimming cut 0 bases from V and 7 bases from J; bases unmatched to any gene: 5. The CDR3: CSARDWGTSGGNEQFF. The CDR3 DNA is TGCAGTGCTAGAGATTGGGGGACTAGCGGGGGTAATGAGCAGTTCTTC.

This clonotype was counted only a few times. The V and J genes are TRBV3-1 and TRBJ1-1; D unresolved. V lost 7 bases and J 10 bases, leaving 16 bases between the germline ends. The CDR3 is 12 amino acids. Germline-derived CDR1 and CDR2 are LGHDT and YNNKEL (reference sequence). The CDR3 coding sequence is TGTGCCAGCAACCGGGGTCTCGAAAGAGCTTTCTTT. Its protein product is CASNRGLERAFF.

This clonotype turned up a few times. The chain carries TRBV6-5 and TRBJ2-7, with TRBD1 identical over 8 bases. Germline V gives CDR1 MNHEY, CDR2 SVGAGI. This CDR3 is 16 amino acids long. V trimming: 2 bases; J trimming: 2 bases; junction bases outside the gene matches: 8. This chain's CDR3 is CASSYPQQGGTYEQYF. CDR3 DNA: TGTGCCAGCAGTTACCCTCAACAGGGGGGTACCTACGAGCAGTACTTC.

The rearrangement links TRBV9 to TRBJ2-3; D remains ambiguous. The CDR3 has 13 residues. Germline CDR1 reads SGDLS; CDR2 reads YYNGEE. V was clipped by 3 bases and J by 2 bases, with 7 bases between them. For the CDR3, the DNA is TGTGCCAGCAGCGCCCTAACCACAGATACGCAGTATTTT. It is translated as CASSALTTDTQYF.

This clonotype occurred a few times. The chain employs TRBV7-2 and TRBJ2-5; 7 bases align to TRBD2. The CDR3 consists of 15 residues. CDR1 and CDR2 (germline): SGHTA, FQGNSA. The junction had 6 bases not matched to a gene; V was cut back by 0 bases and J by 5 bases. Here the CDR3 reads CASSLALGGAETQYF. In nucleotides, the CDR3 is TGTGCCAGCAGCTTAGCTTTGGGAGGGGCGGAGACCCAGTACTTC.

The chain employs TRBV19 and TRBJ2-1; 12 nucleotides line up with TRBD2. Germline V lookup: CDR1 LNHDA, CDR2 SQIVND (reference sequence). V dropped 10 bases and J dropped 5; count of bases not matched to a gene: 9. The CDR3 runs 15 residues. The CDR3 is CATNLAGGQNNEQFF. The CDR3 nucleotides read TGTGCCACCAATCTAGCGGGAGGGCAAAACAATGAGCAGTTCTTC.

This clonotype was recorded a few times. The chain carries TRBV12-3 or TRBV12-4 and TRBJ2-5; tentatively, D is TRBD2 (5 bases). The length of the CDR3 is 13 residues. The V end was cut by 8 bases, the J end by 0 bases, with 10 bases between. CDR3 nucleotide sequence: TGTGCCAGCTCACACGGGGACCAAGAGACCCAGTACTTC. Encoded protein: CASSHGDQETQYF.

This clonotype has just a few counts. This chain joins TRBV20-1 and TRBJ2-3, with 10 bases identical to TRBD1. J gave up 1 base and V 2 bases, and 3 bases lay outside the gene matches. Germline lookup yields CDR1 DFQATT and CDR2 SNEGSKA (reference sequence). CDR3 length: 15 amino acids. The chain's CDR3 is CSARRDRGGTDTQYF. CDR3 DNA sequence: TGCAGTGCTAGAAGGGACAGGGGAGGCACAGATACGCAGTATTTT.

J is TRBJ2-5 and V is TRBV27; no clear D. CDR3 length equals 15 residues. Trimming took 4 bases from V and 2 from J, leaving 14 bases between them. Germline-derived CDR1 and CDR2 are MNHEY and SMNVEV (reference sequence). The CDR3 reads CASSYRAWRQETQYF. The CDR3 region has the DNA TGTGCCAGCAGTTATAGGGCTTGGAGACAAGAGACCCAGTACTTC.

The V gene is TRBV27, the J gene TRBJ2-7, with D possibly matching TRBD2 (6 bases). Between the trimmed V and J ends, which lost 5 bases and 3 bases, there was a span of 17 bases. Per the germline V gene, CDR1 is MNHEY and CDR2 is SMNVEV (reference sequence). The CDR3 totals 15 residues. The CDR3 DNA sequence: TGTGCCAGCAGTCCCGGGGCGGAGGGGTTCTACGAGCAGTACGTC. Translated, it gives CASSPGAEGFYEQYV.

CDR3 sequence reads: CATSLSYGTSSSYEQYV. CDR3 nucleotide sequence: TGTGCCACCAGCTTATCTTATGGGACATCGAGCTCCTACGAGCAGTACGTC. The genes are TRBV7-9 and TRBJ2-7; D may be TRBD1 (6 bases). Per germline, CDR1 SEHNR and CDR2 FQNEAQ (reference sequence). The CDR3 covers 17 residues.

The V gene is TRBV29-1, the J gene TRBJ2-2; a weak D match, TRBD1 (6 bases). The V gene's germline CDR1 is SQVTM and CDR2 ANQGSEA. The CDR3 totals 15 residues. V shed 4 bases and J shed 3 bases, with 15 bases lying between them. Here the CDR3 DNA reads TGCAGCGTTGTTGTGGGGGCGATTGACACCGGGGAGCTGTTTTTT. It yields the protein CSVVVGAIDTGELFF.

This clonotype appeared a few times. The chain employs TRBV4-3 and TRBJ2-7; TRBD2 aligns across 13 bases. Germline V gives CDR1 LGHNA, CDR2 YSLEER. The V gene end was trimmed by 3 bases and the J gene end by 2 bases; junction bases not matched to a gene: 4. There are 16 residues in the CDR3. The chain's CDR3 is CASSHSGLAGAYEQYF. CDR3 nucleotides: TGCGCCAGCAGCCATTCCGGACTAGCGGGAGCCTACGAGCAGTACTTC.

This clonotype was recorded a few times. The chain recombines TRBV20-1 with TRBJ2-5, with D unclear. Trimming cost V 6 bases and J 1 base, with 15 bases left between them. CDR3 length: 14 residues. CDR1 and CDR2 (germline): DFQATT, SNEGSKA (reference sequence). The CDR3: CSAHLAVIQETQYF. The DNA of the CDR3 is TGCAGTGCGCATTTGGCGGTTATCCAAGAGACCCAGTACTTC.

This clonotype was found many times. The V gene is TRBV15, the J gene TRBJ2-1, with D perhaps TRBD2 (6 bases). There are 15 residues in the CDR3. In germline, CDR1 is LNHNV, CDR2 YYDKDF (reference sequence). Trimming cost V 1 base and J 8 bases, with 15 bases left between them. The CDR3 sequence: CATSRVALAPYEQFF. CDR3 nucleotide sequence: TGTGCCACCAGCAGAGTAGCCCTAGCGCCGTATGAGCAGTTCTTC.

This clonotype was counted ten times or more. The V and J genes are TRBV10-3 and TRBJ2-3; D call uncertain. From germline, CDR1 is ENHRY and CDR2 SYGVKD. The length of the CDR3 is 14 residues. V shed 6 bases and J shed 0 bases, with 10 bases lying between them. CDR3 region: CAIRPDGSTDTQYF. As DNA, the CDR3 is TGTGCCATCAGGCCGGACGGAAGCACAGATACGCAGTATTTT.

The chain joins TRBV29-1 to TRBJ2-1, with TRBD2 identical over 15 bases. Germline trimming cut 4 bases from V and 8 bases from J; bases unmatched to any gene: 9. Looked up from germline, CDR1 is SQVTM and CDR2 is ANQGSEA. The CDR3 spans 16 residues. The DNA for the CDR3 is TGCAGCGTTGGCGACGGGACTAGCGGGAGGAGGGATGAGCAGTTCTTC. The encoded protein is CSVGDGTSGRRDEQFF.

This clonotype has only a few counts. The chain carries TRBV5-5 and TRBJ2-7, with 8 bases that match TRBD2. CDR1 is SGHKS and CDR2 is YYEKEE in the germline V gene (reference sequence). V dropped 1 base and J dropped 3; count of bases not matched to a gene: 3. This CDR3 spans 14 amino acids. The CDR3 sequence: CASSLSTSGYEQYF. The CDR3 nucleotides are TGTGCCAGCAGCTTGTCAACTAGCGGCTACGAGCAGTACTTC.

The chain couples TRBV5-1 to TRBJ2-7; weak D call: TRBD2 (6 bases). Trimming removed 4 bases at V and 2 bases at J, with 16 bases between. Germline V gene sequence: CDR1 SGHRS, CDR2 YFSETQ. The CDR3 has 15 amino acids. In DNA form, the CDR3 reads TGCGCCAGCAGCGGGACGGGACTCAAAACCTACGAGCAGTACTTC. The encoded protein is CASSGTGLKTYEQYF.

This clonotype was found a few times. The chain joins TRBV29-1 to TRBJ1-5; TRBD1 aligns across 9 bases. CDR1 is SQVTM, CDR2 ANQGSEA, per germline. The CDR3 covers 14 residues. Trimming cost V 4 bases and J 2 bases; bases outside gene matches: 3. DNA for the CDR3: TGCAGCGTTGCACAGGGGGCGGGCAATCAGCCCCAGCATTTT. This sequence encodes CSVAQGAGNQPQHF.

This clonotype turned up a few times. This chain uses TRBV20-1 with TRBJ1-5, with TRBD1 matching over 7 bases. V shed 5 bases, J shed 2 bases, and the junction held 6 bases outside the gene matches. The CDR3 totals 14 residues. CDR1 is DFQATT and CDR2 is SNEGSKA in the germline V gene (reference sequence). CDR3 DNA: TGCAGTGCTTCAACAGGGGCGGGCAATCAGCCCCAGCATTTT. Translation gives CSASTGAGNQPQHF.

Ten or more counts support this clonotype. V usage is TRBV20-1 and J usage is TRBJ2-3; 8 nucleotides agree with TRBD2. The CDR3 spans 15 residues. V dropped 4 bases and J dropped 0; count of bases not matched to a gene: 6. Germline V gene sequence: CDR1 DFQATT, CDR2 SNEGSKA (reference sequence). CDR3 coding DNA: TGCAGTGCTATACCGGGACTAGGCAGCACAGATACGCAGTATTTT. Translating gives CSAIPGLGSTDTQYF.

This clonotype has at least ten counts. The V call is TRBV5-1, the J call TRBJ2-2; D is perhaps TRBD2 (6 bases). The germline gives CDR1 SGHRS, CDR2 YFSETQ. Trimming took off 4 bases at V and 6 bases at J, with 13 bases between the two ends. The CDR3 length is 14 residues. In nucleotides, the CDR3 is TGCGCCAGCAGCGGCAGTGGAGGGTCCGGGGAGCTGTTTTTT. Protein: CASSGSGGSGELFF.

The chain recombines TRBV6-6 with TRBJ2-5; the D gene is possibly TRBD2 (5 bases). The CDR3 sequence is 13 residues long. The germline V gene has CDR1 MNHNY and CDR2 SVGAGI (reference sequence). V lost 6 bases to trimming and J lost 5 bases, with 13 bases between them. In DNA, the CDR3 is TGTGCCAGCAGGCACGACGGGGAGGAGACCCAGTACTTC. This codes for CASRHDGEETQYF.

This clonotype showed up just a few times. This chain's CDR3 is CASSQDWTGAYNEQFF. The CDR3 DNA reads as TGTGCCAGCAGCCAAGACTGGACAGGGGCTTACAATGAGCAGTTCTTC. The chain uses TRBV14 and TRBJ2-1, with 9 bases aligning to TRBD1. CDR3 length equals 16 residues. Trimming took 0 bases from V and 4 from J; bases not matched to a gene: 4. Germline CDR1 SGHDN, CDR2 FVKESK.